A single sample is the source of the 24 T cell receptor beta chains below, sequenced in a study of technical replicates of blood from several donors (dated by TCRdb to about 2017). The protocol used for the library was the immunoSEQ multiplex PCR assay. The table comes from immuneACCESS by way of TCRdb, which keeps in-frame sequences with V and J called. Part of the clones is missing from these tables; in studies checked, under half for an unresolved V gene and the rest for unknown reasons. The sample records 55,000 to 70,000 clones, roughly 91% of which are singletons. The ten largest clones capture 4.8% of the sample. The sample comprised PBMCs. Every receptor here comes from a human donor in good health. Some clones in this sample may be carry-over from other donors' samples.

This chain uses TRBV19 with TRBJ2-1; 10 bases fit TRBD2. Losses at the gene ends were 3 bases for V and 7 bases for J; bases not matched to a gene: 6. The germline CDR1 and CDR2 sequences are LNHDA and SQIVND (reference sequence). The CDR3 length is 15 residues. This chain's CDR3 is CASSMVTSGTNEQFF. The CDR3 coding sequence is TGTGCCAGTAGTATGGTTACTAGCGGGACGAATGAGCAGTTCTTC.

V usage is TRBV6-1 and J usage is TRBJ2-3; 12 bases line up with TRBD2. V lost 2 bases to trimming and J lost 4 bases; unmatched junction nucleotides: 1. Per germline, CDR1 MNHNS and CDR2 SASEGT. The CDR3 consists of 15 residues. The CDR3 DNA follows: TGTGCCAGCAGTGAACTAGCGGGGGGGCCAGATACGCAGTATTTT. Protein: CASSELAGGPDTQYF.

The chain has TRBV21-1 and TRBJ2-1; TRBD1 reflects the table's D call only, with no check against the DNA. TRBV21-1 is recorded as a pseudogene. This CDR3 is built from 19 residues. In nucleotides, the CDR3 is TGTGCCAGCAGAAAAAATCCATTACCAGGGCAGGGGGTGCGCAATGAGCAGTTCTTC. Translating it yields CASRKNPLPGQGVRNEQFF.

This sequence joins TRBV7-9 and TRBJ2-1, with TRBD2 identical over 16 bases. The CDR3 runs to 18 residues. Per germline, CDR1 SEHNR and CDR2 FQNEAQ (reference sequence). Germline trimming cut 4 bases from V and 10 bases from J; bases unmatched to any gene: 13. This CDR3 reads CASSSPDGTSGGGREQFF. The CDR3 DNA follows: TGTGCCAGCAGCTCGCCCGATGGGACTAGCGGGGGGGGCCGGGAGCAGTTCTTC.

V is TRBV5-8 and J is TRBJ1-2; D perhaps matches TRBD1 (6 bases). This CDR3 comprises 13 residues. The ends were cut back, 6 bases at V and 8 bases at J, with 17 bases in the middle. Germline CDR1 SGHTS, CDR2 YDEGEE. The CDR3: CASTDRPYTGYTF. The DNA for the CDR3 is TGTGCCAGCACGGACAGACCCTATACCGGCTACACCTTC.

This clone showed up just a few times. The chain combines TRBV7-6 with TRBJ1-5; D not resolved. The CDR3 is 12 residues long. CDR1 is SGHVS and CDR2 is FNYEAQ in the germline V gene. V was shortened by 5 bases and J by 3 bases, with 5 bases between the two germline ends. The DNA of the CDR3 is TGTGCCAGCAGCAAACTCAATCAGCCCCAGCATTTT. Residues: CASSKLNQPQHF. The variable domain in full, with the rest retrieved from reference TRBV7-6 and TRBJ1-5, is GAGVSQSPRYKVTKRGQDVALRCDPISGHVSLYWYRQALGQGPEFLTYFNYEAQQDKSGLPNDRFSAERPEGSISTLTIQRTEQRDSAMYRCASSKLNQPQHFGDGTRLSIL.

The J gene is TRBJ2-6, the V gene TRBV27; D is unclear. The CDR3 has 15 amino acids. CDR1 MNHEY and CDR2 SMNVEV come from the germline V gene (reference sequence). V dropped 5 bases and J dropped 0 bases, with 8 bases sitting between them. The CDR3 region is CASSRQSSGANVLTF. The CDR3 nucleotides are TGTGCCAGCAGTAGACAATCCTCTGGGGCCAACGTCCTGACTTTC.

The chain joins TRBV30 to TRBJ1-1; unclear D gene. The germline V gene encodes CDR1 GTSNPN and CDR2 SVGIG (reference sequence). This CDR3 spans 14 amino acids. V was cut by 0 bases and J by 7 bases, with 15 bases left in between. The CDR3 region is CAWSVPAKSREAFF. As DNA, the CDR3 is TGTGCCTGGAGTGTCCCCGCTAAAAGCCGTGAAGCTTTCTTT.

The chain recombines TRBV18 with TRBJ2-5, with D maybe TRBD2 (5 bases). Trimming stripped 5 bases from V and 6 bases from J, with 13 bases between. Germline CDR1 KGHSH, CDR2 LQKENI. The CDR3 runs to 13 residues. The CDR3 bases are TGTGCCAGCTCATCTCCGGGAACCAAGACCCAGTACTTC. Translation: CASSSPGTKTQYF.

V and J are TRBV5-6 and TRBJ1-2; perhaps TRBD1 as D (6 bases). CDR3 length equals 14 residues. The germline V gene encodes CDR1 SGHDT and CDR2 YYEEEE. V dropped 8 bases and J dropped 7 bases, with 21 bases sitting between them. The CDR3 coding sequence is TGTGCCAGTCAGCTGGTGTCCGGGACATTTGGCTACACCTTC. This translates into CASQLVSGTFGYTF.

V gene TRBV2 combines with J gene TRBJ1-4; D remains unclear. Looked up from germline, CDR1 is SNHLY and CDR2 is FYNNEI. V dropped 5 bases and J dropped 0 bases, with 10 bases sitting between them. This CDR3 comprises 15 residues. The CDR3 protein is CASSPFGATNEKLFF. In DNA form, the CDR3 reads TGTGCCAGCAGTCCCTTCGGAGCAACTAATGAAAAACTGTTTTTT. Full variable domain (outside the CDR3, taken from reference TRBV2 and TRBJ1-4): EPEVTQTPSHQVTQMGQEVILRCVPISNHLYFYWYRQILGQKVEFLVSFYNNEISEKSEIFDDQFSVERPDGSNFTLKIRSTKLEDSAMYFCASSPFGATNEKLFFGSGTQLSVL.

The chain recombines TRBV27 with TRBJ1-2; possibly TRBD1 for D (6 bases). Germline loops: CDR1 MNHEY, CDR2 SMNVEV (reference sequence). The V gene lost 5 bases and the J gene lost 2 bases, with 21 bases spanning the gap. The CDR3 runs 17 residues. CDR3 sequence: CASSHYWTEMSNYGYTF. In nucleotides, the CDR3 is TGTGCCAGCAGTCATTACTGGACAGAAATGTCGAACTATGGCTACACCTTC.

DNA of the CDR3: TGTGCCAGCAGCTTCGAGGTAGCGGGAGCCAATGAGCAGTTCTTC. It yields the protein CASSFEVAGANEQFF. The chain uses TRBV7-2 and TRBJ2-1, with 9 bases identical to TRBD2. V lost 3 bases and J lost 6; bases outside the gene matches: 6. CDR3 size: 15 residues. Germline CDR1 SGHTA, CDR2 FQGNSA.

The chain employs TRBV18 and TRBJ1-1, with 9 bases that match TRBD1. The V and J ends lost 6 bases and 7 bases, in that order; junction bases with no gene match: 6. Germline CDR1 reads KGHSH; CDR2 reads LQKENI. The CDR3 runs to 13 residues. The CDR3 DNA follows: TGTGCCAGCTCGCTGGGACAGGGAGTTGAAGCTTTCTTT. Its translation is CASSLGQGVEAFF.

V and J are TRBV7-8 and TRBJ2-7, with D tentatively TRBD2 (5 bases). The V end was cut by 1 base, the J end by 3 bases, with 7 bases between. CDR1 SGHVS and CDR2 FQNEAQ come from the germline V gene. There are 13 residues in the CDR3. CDR3 amino acids: CASSLGTLYEQYF. DNA for the CDR3: TGTGCCAGCAGCTTAGGGACTCTCTACGAGCAGTACTTC. Complete variable domain (other parts from reference TRBV7-8 and TRBJ2-7): GAGVSQSPRYKVAKRGQDVALRCDPISGHVSLFWYQQALGQGPEFLTYFQNEAQLDKSGLPSDRFFAERPEGSVSTLKIQRTQQEDSAVYLCASSLGTLYEQYFGPGTRLTVT.

In this sample, this clone turned up once. The chain is built from TRBV7-9 and TRBJ1-6; D gene ambiguous. CDR3 length: 15 residues. Germline CDR1 reads SEHNR; CDR2 reads FQNEAQ (reference sequence). Trimming stripped 6 bases from V and 8 bases from J, with 17 bases between. In DNA, the CDR3 is TGTGCCAGCAGAGGTGGCGGAACCCTGGATTCACCCCTCCACTTT. This gives the protein CASRGGGTLDSPLHF.

The chain employs TRBV19 and TRBJ2-5; TRBD2 matches at 10 bases. CDR1 is LNHDA, CDR2 SQIVND, per germline (reference sequence). The length of the CDR3 is 15 residues. The V and J ends lost 8 bases and 2 bases, in that order; junction bases with no gene match: 8. The CDR3 protein is CASRSGGLGQETQYF. The CDR3 DNA reads as TGTGCCAGTCGTAGCGGGGGGCTCGGTCAAGAGACCCAGTACTTC.

This chain uses TRBV16 with TRBJ1-5; TRBD1 agrees at 10 bases. CDR1 is KGHSY and CDR2 is FQNENV in the germline V gene. The length of the CDR3 is 15 residues. After removal of 1 base from V and 6 bases from J, the junction contained 3 bases not matched to a gene. CDR3 coding DNA: TGTGCCAGCAGCCAATATGGGACAGGGGTTCAGCCCCAGCATTTT. Protein product: CASSQYGTGVQPQHF.

The rearrangement uses TRBV5-1 and TRBJ1-4; a weak D match, TRBD1 (5 bases). With 3 bases removed from V and 8 bases from J, the gap between germline ends came to 14 bases. Germline V CDR1 and CDR2: SGHRS, YFSETQ. The CDR3 spans 14 residues. This CDR3 reads CASSSTGVGEKLFF. The CDR3 coding sequence is TGCGCCAGCAGCTCCACGGGGGTAGGGGAAAAACTGTTTTTT.

The count of this clone is one. This chain links TRBV7-9 with TRBJ1-6, with 7 nucleotides matching TRBD1. J was trimmed by 7 bases and V by 5 bases; bases with no gene match: 5. This CDR3 is 14 amino acids long. CDR1 is SEHNR, CDR2 FQNEAQ, per germline (reference sequence). CDR3 sequence (DNA): TGTGCCAGCAGCCCAGACAGGGCGAATTCACCCCTCCACTTT. It is translated as CASSPDRANSPLHF.

The chain has TRBV7-6 and TRBJ1-1; D is unresolved. The CDR3 length is 14 residues. Germline V lookup: CDR1 SGHVS, CDR2 FNYEAQ. The ends were cut back, 2 bases at V and 1 base at J, with 8 bases in the middle. The CDR3 coding sequence is TGTGCCAGCAGCTTATCCGGGGAGAACACTGAAGCTTTCTTT. Translated: CASSLSGENTEAFF.

This chain joins TRBV5-4 and TRBJ1-2; TRBD1 aligns across 8 bases. The V segment lost 3 bases and the J segment 2 bases; nucleotides outside the gene matches: 3. The germline gives CDR1 SGHNT, CDR2 YYREEE (reference sequence). This CDR3 region has 14 residues. The DNA for the CDR3 is TGTGCCAGCAGCTCCGGACAGGGAAACTATGGCTACACCTTC. Protein sequence: CASSSGQGNYGYTF.

This clone appeared once. V and J are TRBV7-6 and TRBJ1-6; maybe TRBD1 (5 bases). V lost 1 base and J lost 10, with 17 bases in between. The germline V gene has CDR1 SGHVS and CDR2 FNYEAQ. The CDR3 spans 16 residues. CDR3 sequence: CASSLDSQGGRSPLHF. Written as DNA, the CDR3 is TGTGCCAGCAGCTTAGACTCCCAGGGTGGGCGGTCACCCCTCCACTTT. The whole variable domain, remainder taken from reference TRBV7-6 and TRBJ1-6, is GAGVSQSPRYKVTKRGQDVALRCDPISGHVSLYWYRQALGQGPEFLTYFNYEAQQDKSGLPNDRFSAERPEGSISTLTIQRTEQRDSAMYRCASSLDSQGGRSPLHFGNGTRLTVT.

This sequence joins TRBV30 and TRBJ2-2, with a tentative D call TRBD2 (5 bases). V was pared by 3 bases and J by 0 bases, with 8 bases between. Germline CDR1 is GTSNPN and CDR2 is SVGIG (reference sequence). The CDR3 is 14 amino acids. The CDR3 sequence: CAWRDFANTGELFF. The CDR3 bases are TGTGCCTGGAGGGACTTTGCGAACACCGGGGAGCTGTTTTTT. Filled out from reference TRBV30 and TRBJ2-2, the complete variable domain reads SQTIHQWPATLVQPVGSPLSLECTVEGTSNPNLYWYRQAAGRGLQLLFYSVGIGQISSEVPQNLSASRPQDRQFILSSKKLLLSDSGFYLCAWRDFANTGELFFGEGSRLTVL.